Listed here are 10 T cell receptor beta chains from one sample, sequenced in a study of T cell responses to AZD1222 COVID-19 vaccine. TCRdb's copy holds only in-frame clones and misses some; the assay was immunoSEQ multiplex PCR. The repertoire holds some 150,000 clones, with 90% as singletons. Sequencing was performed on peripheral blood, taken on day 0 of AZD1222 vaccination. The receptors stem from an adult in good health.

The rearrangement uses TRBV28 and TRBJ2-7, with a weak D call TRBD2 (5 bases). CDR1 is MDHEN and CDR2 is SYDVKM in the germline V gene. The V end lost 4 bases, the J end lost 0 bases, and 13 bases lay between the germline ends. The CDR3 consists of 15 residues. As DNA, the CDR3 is TGTGCCAGCAGTTCCCCGAAGAGCGGCTCCTACGAGCAGTACTTC. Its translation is CASSSPKSGSYEQYF.

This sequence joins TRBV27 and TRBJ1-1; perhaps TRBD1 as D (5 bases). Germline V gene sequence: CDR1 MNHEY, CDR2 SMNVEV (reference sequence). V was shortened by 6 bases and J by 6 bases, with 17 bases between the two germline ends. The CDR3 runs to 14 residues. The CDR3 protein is CASRIHTRGAEAFF. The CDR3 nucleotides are TGTGCCAGCAGGATTCACACAAGGGGCGCTGAAGCTTTCTTT.

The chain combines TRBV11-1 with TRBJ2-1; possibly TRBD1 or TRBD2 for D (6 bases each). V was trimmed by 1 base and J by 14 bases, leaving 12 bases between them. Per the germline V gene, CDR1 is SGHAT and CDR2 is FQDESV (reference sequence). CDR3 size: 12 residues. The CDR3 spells CASSLVRGEEFF. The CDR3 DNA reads TGTGCCAGCAGCTTAGTTAGGGGGGAGGAGTTCTTC.

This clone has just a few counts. The CDR3 region has the DNA TGTGCCAGCTACCGGGGCTCCTACAATGAGCAGTTCTTC. Its protein product is CASYRGSYNEQFF. The chain has TRBV2 and TRBJ2-1; D is possibly TRBD2 (5 bases). V lost 8 bases, J lost 0 bases, and 8 bases lay in between. CDR3 length equals 13 residues. The germline V gene encodes CDR1 SNHLY and CDR2 FYNNEI.

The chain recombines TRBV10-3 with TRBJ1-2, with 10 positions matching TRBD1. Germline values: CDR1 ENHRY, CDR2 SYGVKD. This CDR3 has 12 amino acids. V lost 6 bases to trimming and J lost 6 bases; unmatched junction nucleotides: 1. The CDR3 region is CAIRDRGDGYTF. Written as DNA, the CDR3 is TGTGCCATCAGGGACAGGGGGGATGGCTACACCTTC.

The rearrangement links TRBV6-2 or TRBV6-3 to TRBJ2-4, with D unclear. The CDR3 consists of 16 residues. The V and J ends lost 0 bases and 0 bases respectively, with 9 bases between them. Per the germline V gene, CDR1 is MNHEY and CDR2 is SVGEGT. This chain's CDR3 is CASSYSNRLAKNIQYF. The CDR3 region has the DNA TGTGCCAGCAGTTACTCGAACAGACTAGCCAAAAACATTCAGTACTTC.

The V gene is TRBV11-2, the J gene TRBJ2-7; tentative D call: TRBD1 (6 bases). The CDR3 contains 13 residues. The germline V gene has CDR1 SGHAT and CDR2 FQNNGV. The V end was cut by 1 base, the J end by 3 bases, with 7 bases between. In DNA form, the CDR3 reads TGTGCCAGCAGCTTAGGACAGGACTACGAGCAGTACTTC. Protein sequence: CASSLGQDYEQYF. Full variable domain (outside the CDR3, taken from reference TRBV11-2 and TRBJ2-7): EAGVAQSPRYKIIEKRQSVAFWCNPISGHATLYWYQQILGQGPKLLIQFQNNGVVDDSQLPKDRFSAERLKGVDSTLKIQPAKLEDSAVYLCASSLGQDYEQYFGPGTRLTVT.

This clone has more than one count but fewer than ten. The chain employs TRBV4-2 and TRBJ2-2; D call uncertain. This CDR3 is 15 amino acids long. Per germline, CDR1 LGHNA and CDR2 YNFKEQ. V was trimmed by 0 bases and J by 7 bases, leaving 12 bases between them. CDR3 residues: CASSQERFSGGELFF. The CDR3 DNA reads TGTGCCAGCAGCCAAGAAAGATTTTCCGGCGGGGAGCTGTTTTTT.

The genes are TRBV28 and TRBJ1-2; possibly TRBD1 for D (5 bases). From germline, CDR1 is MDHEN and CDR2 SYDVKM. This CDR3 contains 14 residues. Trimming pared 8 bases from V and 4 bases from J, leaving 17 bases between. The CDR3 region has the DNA TGTGCCAGCGGCGAGGCAGGGCTTCTCTATGGCTACACCTTC. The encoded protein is CASGEAGLLYGYTF.

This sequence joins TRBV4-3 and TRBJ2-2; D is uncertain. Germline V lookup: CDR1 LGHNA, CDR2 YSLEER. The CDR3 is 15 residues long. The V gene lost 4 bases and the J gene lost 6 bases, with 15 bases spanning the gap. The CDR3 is CASSPQYVVSGELFF. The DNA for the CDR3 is TGCGCCAGCAGCCCGCAATACGTGGTTTCCGGGGAGCTGTTTTTT.